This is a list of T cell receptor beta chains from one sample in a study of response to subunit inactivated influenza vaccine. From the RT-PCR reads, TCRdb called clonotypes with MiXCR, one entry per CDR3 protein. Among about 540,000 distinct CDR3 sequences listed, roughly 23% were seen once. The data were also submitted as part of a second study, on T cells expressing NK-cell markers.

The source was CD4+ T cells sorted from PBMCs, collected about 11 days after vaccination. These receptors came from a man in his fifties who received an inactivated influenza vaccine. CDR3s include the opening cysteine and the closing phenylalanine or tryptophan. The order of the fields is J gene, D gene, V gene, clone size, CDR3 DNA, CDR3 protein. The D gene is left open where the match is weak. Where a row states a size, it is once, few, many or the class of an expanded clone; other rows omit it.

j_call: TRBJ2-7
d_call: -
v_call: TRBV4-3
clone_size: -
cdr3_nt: TGCGCCAGCAGCCAAGGGCTCCGCTACGAGCAGTACTTC
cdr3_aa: CASSQGLRYEQYF

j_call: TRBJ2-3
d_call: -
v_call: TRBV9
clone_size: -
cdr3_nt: TGTGCCAGCAGCGTAGGAGGGAACCCCACAGATACGCAGTATTTT
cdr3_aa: CASSVGGNPTDTQYF

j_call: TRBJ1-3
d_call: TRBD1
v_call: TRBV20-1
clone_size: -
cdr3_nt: TGCAGTGCCAGGACAGGGCGCTTCTCTGGAAACACCATATATTTT
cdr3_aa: CSARTGRFSGNTIYF

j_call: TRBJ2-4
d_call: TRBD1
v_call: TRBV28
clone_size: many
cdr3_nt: TGTGCCAGCAGCCCGGGACAGGGGGGAATTTTAGCCAAAAACATTCAGTACTTC
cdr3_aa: CASSPGQGGILAKNIQYF

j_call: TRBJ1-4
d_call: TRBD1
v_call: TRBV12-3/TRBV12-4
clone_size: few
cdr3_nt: TGTGCCAGCAGTCCCCAGGGGGCCAGAAATGAAAAACTGTTTTTT
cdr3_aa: CASSPQGARNEKLFF

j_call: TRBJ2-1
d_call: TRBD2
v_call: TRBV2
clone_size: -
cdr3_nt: TGTGCCAGCAGTGATCTCGGCGGGAGCAATGAGCAGTTCTTC
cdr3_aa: CASSDLGGSNEQFF

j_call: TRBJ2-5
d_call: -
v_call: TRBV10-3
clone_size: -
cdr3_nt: TGTGCCATCAGTGAGTCGTCGATTGAGACTAGGGGTGGAGAGACCCAGTACTTC
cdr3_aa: CAISESSIETRGGETQYF

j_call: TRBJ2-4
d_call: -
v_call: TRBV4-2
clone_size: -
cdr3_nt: TGTGCCAGCAGCCAAGATTTGATTCGAGGGGACATTCAGTACTTC
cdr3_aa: CASSQDLIRGDIQYF

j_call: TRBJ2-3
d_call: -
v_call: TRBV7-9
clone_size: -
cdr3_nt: TGTGCCAGCAGCCCCGGGACTGGGAGCACAGATACGCAGTATTTT
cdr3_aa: CASSPGTGSTDTQYF

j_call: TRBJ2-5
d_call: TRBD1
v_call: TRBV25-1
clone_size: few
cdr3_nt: TGTGCCAGCAGTGAATATAGAGGGGGCAGCGAGACCCAGTACTTC
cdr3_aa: CASSEYRGGSETQYF

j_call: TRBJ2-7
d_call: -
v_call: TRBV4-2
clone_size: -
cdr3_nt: TGTGCCAGCAGCCAGGAGGGACCCCCGTCCGAGCAGTACTTC
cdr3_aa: CASSQEGPPSEQYF

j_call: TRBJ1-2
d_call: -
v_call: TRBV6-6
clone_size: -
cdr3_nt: TGTGCCAGCAGCTCTACGGGCCTATATGGCTACACCTTC
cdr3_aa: CASSSTGLYGYTF

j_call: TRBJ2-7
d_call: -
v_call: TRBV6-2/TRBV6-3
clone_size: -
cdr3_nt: TGTGCCAGCAGCCGCGCGGGACAGAGGCCCTCCTACGAGCAGTACTTC
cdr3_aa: CASSRAGQRPSYEQYF

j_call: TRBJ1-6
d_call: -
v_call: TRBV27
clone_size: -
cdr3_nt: TGTGCCAGCAGTTTCCCCAGAGGACCCCTCCACTTT
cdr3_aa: CASSFPRGPLHF

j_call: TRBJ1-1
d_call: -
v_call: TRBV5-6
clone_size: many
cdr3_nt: TGTGCCAGCAGCTCGAGGGGGATTGGCACTGAAGCTTTCTTT
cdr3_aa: CASSSRGIGTEAFF

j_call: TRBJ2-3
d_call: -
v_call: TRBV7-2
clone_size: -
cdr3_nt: TGTGCCAGCAGCTTAAGCCTCGAGATAGATACGCAGTATTTT
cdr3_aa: CASSLSLEIDTQYF

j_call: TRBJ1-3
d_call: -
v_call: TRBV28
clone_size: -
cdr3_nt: TGTGCCAGCAGCAACACAGGGAACTCTGGAAACACCATATATTTT
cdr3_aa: CASSNTGNSGNTIYF

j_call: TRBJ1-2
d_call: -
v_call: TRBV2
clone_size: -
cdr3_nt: TGTGCCAGCATGGGCAGGACCATCTATGGCTACACCTTC
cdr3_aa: CASMGRTIYGYTF

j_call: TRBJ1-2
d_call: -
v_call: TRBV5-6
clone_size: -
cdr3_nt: TGTGCCAGCAGCGGCAGGCCGTTTGTCTATGGCTACACCTTC
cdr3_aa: CASSGRPFVYGYTF

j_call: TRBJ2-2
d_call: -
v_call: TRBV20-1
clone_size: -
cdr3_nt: TGCAGTGCTAGAGTTGGGCTTGTGAGGACCGGGGAGCTGTTTTTT
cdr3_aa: CSARVGLVRTGELFF

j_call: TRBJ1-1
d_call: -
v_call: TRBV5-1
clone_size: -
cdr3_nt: TGCGCCAGCAGCCCGGACAGTTTGAACACTGAAGCTTTCTTT
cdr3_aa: CASSPDSLNTEAFF

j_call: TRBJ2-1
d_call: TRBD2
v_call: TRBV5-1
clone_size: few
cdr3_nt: TGCGCCAGCAGCTGGTTCACTAGCGGGGCTTCCTACAATGAGCAGTTCTTC
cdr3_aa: CASSWFTSGASYNEQFF

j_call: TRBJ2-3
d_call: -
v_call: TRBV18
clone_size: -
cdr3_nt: TGTGCCAGCTCACTGGGTTTGGGCAAATCAGATACGCAGTATTTT
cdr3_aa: CASSLGLGKSDTQYF

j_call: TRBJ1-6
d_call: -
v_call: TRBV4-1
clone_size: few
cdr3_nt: TGCGCCAGCAGCCAGGGACTGATGAGCTCCTATAATTCACCCCTCCACTTT
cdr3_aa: CASSQGLMSSYNSPLHF

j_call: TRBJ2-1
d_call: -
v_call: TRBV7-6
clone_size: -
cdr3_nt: TGTGCCAGCAGCTCCTTTCGTAGCGGACCATACAATGAGCAGTTCTTC
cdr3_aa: CASSSFRSGPYNEQFF

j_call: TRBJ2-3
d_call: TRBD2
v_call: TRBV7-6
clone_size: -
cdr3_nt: TGTGCCAGCAGCTTTCGTGGCCCGACTAGCGAAGGGACAGATACGCAGTATTTT
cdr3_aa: CASSFRGPTSEGTDTQYF

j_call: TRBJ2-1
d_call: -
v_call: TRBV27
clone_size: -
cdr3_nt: TGTGCCAGCAGTCAAACGGGGCGGGCGTACTATGAGCAGTTCTTC
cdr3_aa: CASSQTGRAYYEQFF

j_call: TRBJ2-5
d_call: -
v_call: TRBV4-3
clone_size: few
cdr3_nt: TGCGCCAGCAGCCAAGAGCCCGCCCCGGGACAAGAGACCCAGTACTTC
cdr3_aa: CASSQEPAPGQETQYF

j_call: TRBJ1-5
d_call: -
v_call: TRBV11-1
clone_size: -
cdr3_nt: TGTGCCAGCAGCTCCGCCCCGGATCAGCCCCAGCATTTT
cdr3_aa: CASSSAPDQPQHF

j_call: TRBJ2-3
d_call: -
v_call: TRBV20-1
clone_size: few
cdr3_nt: TGCAGTGCTCTCCTGGGGAACCGAGATACGCAGTATTTT
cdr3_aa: CSALLGNRDTQYF

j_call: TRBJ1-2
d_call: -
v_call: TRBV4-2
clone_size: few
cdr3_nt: TGTGCCAGCAGCCAAGGTGCAACGGGCTACACCTTC
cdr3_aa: CASSQGATGYTF

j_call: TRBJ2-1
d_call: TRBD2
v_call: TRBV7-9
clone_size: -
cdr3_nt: TGTGCCAGCAGCCTCCGACTAGCGGGAATCTACAATGAGCAGTTCTTC
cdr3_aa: CASSLRLAGIYNEQFF

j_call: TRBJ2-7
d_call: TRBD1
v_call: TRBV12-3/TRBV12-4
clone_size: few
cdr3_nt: TGTGCCAGCAGCCCCTTAACAGGGGACTACGAGCAGTACTTC
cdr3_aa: CASSPLTGDYEQYF

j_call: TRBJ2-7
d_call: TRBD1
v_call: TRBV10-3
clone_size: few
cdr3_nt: TGTGCCATCAGTGAGTTTATACAGGGGAACGAGCAGTACTTC
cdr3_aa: CAISEFIQGNEQYF

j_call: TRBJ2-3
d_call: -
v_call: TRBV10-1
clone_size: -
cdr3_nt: TGCGCCAGCAGTGGGGTCAACGGGGGCTCGCAGTATTTT
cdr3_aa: CASSGVNGGSQYF

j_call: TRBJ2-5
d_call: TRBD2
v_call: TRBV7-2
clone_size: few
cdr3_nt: TGTGCCACCTCAAGACTAGCGCAAGAGACCCAGTACTTC
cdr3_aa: CATSRLAQETQYF

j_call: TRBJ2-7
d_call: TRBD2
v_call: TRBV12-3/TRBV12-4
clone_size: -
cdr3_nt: TGTGCCAGCAGACGGACTAGCAGAACCTACGAGCAGTACTTC
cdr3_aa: CASRRTSRTYEQYF

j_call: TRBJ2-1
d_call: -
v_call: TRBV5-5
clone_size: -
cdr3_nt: TGTGCCAGCAGCTTCTTCTTTGGGGTAAACTACAATGAGCAGTTCTTC
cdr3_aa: CASSFFFGVNYNEQFF

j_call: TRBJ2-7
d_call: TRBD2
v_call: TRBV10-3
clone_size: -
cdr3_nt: TGTGCCATCAGTGACTTTGGGACTAGCGGGAGATACGAGCAGTACTTC
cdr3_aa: CAISDFGTSGRYEQYF

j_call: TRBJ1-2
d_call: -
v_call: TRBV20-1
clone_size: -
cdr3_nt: TGCAGTGCTTCGAAGGGGGGCATCGATGGCTACACCTTC
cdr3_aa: CSASKGGIDGYTF

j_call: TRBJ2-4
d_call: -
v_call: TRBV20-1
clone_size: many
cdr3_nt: TGCAGTGCTTCTCAGGGGATGTCAAACATTCAGTACTTC
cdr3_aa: CSASQGMSNIQYF

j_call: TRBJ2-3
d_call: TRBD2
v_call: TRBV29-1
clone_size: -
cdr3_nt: TGCAGCGTTGGGCCTCCGGGGGGTAGCACAGATACGCAGTATTTT
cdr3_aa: CSVGPPGGSTDTQYF

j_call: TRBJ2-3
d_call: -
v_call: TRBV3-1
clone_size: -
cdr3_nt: TGTGCCAGCAGCCAAGTGGCTAGCGGCACAGATACGCAGTATTTT
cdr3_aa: CASSQVASGTDTQYF

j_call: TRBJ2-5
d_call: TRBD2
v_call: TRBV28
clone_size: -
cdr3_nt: TGTGCCAGCAGTCCCGCTAGCGGCGGGAGGGCCGGAGAGACCCAGTACTTC
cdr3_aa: CASSPASGGRAGETQYF

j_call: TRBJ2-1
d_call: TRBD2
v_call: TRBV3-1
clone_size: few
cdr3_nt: TGTGCCAGCAGCCAAGTAGTAGCGGGGTCCAATGAGCAGTTCTTC
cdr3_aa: CASSQVVAGSNEQFF

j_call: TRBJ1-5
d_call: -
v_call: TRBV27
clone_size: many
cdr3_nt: TGTGCCAGCAGCCAACAATCAGGCAATCAGCCCCAGCATTTT
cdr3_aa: CASSQQSGNQPQHF

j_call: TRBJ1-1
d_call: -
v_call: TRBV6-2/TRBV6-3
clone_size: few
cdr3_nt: TGTGCCAGCAGTTATACGGGGACTGAAGCTTTCTTT
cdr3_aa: CASSYTGTEAFF

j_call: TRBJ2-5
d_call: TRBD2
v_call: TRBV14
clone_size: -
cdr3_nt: TGTGCCAGCAGCCAAACTTCCTGGACTAGCGGGAGGGAAGAGACCCAGTACTTC
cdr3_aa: CASSQTSWTSGREETQYF

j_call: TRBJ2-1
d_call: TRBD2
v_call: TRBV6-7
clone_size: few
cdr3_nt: TGTGCCGGTCCTAGACTAGCTAACTACAATGAGCAGTTCTTC
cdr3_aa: CAGPRLANYNEQFF

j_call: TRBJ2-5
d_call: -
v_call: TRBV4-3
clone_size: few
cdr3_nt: TGCGCCAGCAGCCAGAGTACCGGGACACGGGCGACCCAGTACTTC
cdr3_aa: CASSQSTGTRATQYF

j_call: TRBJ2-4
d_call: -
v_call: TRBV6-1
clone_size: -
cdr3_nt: TGTGCCAGCAGTGAAGCTAAAGGGGGAGACATTCAGTACTTC
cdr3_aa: CASSEAKGGDIQYF

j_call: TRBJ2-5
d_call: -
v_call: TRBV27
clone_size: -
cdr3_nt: TGTGCCAGCAGTCCTAGCCTCCGAACGACCCAGTACTTC
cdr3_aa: CASSPSLRTTQYF

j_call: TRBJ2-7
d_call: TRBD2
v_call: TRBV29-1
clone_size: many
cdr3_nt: TGCAGCGTTGAAATGCCGACTAGCGGACAGCAGTACTTC
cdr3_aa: CSVEMPTSGQQYF

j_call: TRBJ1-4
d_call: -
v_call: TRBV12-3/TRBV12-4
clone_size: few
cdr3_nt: TGTGCCAGCAGTTTTGGGCTACCGAATAATGAAAAACTGTTTTTT
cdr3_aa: CASSFGLPNNEKLFF

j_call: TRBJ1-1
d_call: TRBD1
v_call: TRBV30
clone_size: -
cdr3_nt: TGTGCCTGGAGGGCCCAGGGGGAAGCTGAAGCTTTCTTT
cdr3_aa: CAWRAQGEAEAFF

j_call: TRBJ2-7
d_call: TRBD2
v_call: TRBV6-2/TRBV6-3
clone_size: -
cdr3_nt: TGTGCCAGCACCCGGACTAGCGGAGCCTCCTACGAGCAGTACTTC
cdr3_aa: CASTRTSGASYEQYF

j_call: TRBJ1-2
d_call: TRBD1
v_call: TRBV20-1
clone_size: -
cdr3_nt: TGCAGTGCTAGAGTTCCGGACAGGGGGCAGGGCGGCTACACCTTC
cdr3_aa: CSARVPDRGQGGYTF